The present T cell receptor (beta chain) was sequenced within a study of cytomegalovirus exposure and HLA in healthy donors. Study-wide points: Relative to the roughly 640-donor mean, N-insertions were reportedly fewer in an Asian-associated ancestry cluster in a later analysis. With DRB1 most and HLA-C fewest, TCR association rates differed between HLA loci in a later analysis. The authors enumerated over 150 TCR beta chains as linked to cytomegalovirus.

The study ran its PCR with 60 Vbeta and 13 Jbeta primers. The assay was immunoSEQ multiplex PCR, and TCRdb's table has in-frame clones only and misses some. The sample carries 160,000 or so clones, 75% to 90% recorded once. This clone has only one observation. Its target is unknown. The CDR3 totals 12 residues. V dropped 4 bases and J dropped 6 bases, with 13 bases sitting between them. The V gene's germline CDR1 is SQVTM and CDR2 ANQGSEA. The sequenced sample was PBMCs. The TCR sequence derives from a woman aged 18-29 years in good health and CMV-seronegative. The J gene is TRBJ2-7, the V gene TRBV29-1; tentative D call: TRBD1 (6 bases). The CDR3 spells CSVVGRGSEQYF. For the CDR3, the DNA is TGCAGCGTTGTCGGCAGGGGATCCGAGCAGTACTTC.